The 26 T cell receptor beta chains presented below share a single source sample, sequenced in a study of PD-L1 blockade in urothelial cancer (TCRdb year 2017). Receptor amplification or capture employed the immunoSEQ multiplex PCR assay. TCRdb carries this immuneACCESS record with in-frame sequences only. Its versions omit some clonotypes, under half of them owing to an unresolved V gene in the studies checked, with the rest unexplained. This sample has about 120,000 clones in its table, and approximately 90% of those were observed once. The ten biggest clones cover 1.5% to 2% of the sample. The sample's time point label, in plain terms: peripheral blood 6 weeks after treatment start. The sequences come from PBMCs, collected around atezolizumab (anti-PD-L1) treatment. The receptors stem from a man aged 60 to 75 with urothelial cancer.

The chain employs TRBV5-4 and TRBJ2-7; 9 bases line up with TRBD2. The ends lost 4 bases at V and 1 base at J; junction bases unmatched: 9. CDR1 and CDR2 (germline): SGHNT, YYREEE (reference sequence). This CDR3 spans 16 amino acids. CDR3 amino acids: CASSPGGAGGSYEQYF. In DNA, the CDR3 is TGTGCCAGCAGCCCCGGGGGGGCGGGGGGGTCCTACGAGCAGTACTTC.

The chain is built from TRBV6-1 and TRBJ1-5; the D is unclear. V lost 6 bases, J lost 4 bases, and 10 bases lay in between. The CDR3 covers 13 residues. The germline gives CDR1 MNHNS, CDR2 SASEGT. The CDR3 nucleotides read TGTGCCAGCAGCCCCCAGAGGAATCAGCCCCAGCATTTT. Its translation: CASSPQRNQPQHF.

The sample holds one count of this clone. The chain has TRBV6-1 and TRBJ2-7; no clear D. Trimming cost V 5 bases and J 2 bases, with 16 bases left between them. The CDR3 totals 15 residues. Per the germline V gene, CDR1 is MNHNS and CDR2 is SASEGT. The CDR3 region is CASSSSWRSPYEQYF. The CDR3 DNA is TGTGCCAGCAGTTCTTCTTGGCGGAGCCCCTACGAGCAGTACTTC.

The genes are TRBV2 and TRBJ2-2; possibly TRBD1 for D (6 bases). The CDR3 contains 16 residues. V gave up 6 bases and J gave up 0 bases, with 14 bases separating them. Looked up from germline, CDR1 is SNHLY and CDR2 is FYNNEI. The CDR3: CASSETGTTNTGELFF. The CDR3 region has the DNA TGTGCCAGCAGCGAGACCGGGACAACGAACACCGGGGAGCTGTTTTTT.

Notes on this clone: At one end, the junction sequence differs from germline, possibly due to a read error. The chain combines TRBV9 with TRBJ2-7; TRBD2 agrees at 9 bases. This CDR3 is built from 14 residues. CDR1 is SGDLS, CDR2 YYNGEE, per germline. CDR3 region: CASYQGLAGRPTSF. CDR3 sequence (DNA): TGTGCCAGTTATCAGGGCCTAGCGGGAAGGCCAACTTCGTTC.

With respect to this clone: Other DNA sequences of this sample code for an identical CDR3. The chain is built from TRBV6-5 and TRBJ1-5, with 7 positions matching TRBD1. The germline V gene has CDR1 MNHEY and CDR2 SVGAGI. The CDR3 extends over 14 amino acids. V shed 2 bases and J 6 bases; nucleotides not matched to a gene: 4. Here the CDR3 reads CASSYRQGGQPQHF. The DNA for the CDR3 is TGTGCCAGCAGTTACCGACAGGGAGGTCAGCCCCAGCATTTT.

This sequence joins TRBV6-5 and TRBJ1-2; 10 bases fit TRBD1. The CDR3 spans 15 residues. The trim removed 5 bases at V and 0 bases at J, leaving 3 bases unmatched. Germline-derived CDR1 and CDR2 are MNHEY and SVGAGI. This CDR3 is CASSRDRGANYGYTF. CDR3 DNA: TGTGCCAGCAGTCGGGACAGGGGAGCTAACTATGGCTACACCTTC.

The chain uses TRBV6-1 and TRBJ1-5; D may be TRBD1 (6 bases). Trimming took 4 bases from V and 0 from J, leaving 13 bases between them. Germline values: CDR1 MNHNS, CDR2 SASEGT. The CDR3 is 16 residues long. The CDR3, as DNA: TGTGCCAGCAGTGGAGGACAGCCATATAGCAATCAGCCCCAGCATTTT. Translated: CASSGGQPYSNQPQHF.

V usage is TRBV6-6 and J usage is TRBJ1-2; 8 nucleotides line up with TRBD1. From germline, CDR1 is MNHNY and CDR2 SVGAGI (reference sequence). The V segment lost 5 bases and the J segment 2 bases; nucleotides outside the gene matches: 10. The CDR3 has 16 amino acids. The CDR3: CASSTQGAASNYGYTF. CDR3 nucleotides: TGTGCCAGCAGTACGCAGGGGGCCGCTTCCAACTATGGCTACACCTTC.

The chain joins TRBV6-1 to TRBJ1-6; tentatively, D is TRBD1 (6 bases). The CDR3 extends over 20 amino acids. The V gene lost 2 bases and the J gene lost 6 bases, with 26 bases spanning the gap. The V gene's germline CDR1 is MNHNS and CDR2 SASEGT. The CDR3 DNA follows: TGTGCCAGCAGTGAACTGTCTTTTAACACCGGACAGAGTGGTAATTCACCCCTCCACTTT. Amino acids: CASSELSFNTGQSGNSPLHF.

The rearrangement links TRBV18 to TRBJ2-5; no definite D call. Trimming removed 1 base at V and 1 base at J, with 10 bases between. This CDR3 is built from 15 residues. Germline CDR1 KGHSH, CDR2 LQKENI. The CDR3 region has the DNA TGTGCCAGCTCACCACTGCCGAGTCCCCAAGAGACCCAGTACTTC. Its protein is CASSPLPSPQETQYF.

The genes are TRBV28 and TRBJ1-1; 8 bases align to TRBD1. The V and J ends lost 8 bases and 4 bases, in that order; junction bases with no gene match: 12. Germline assignment: CDR1 MDHEN and CDR2 SYDVKM. The CDR3 has 15 residues. CDR3 nucleotides: TGTGCCAGCCTGATAGGGACAGGTGCTTTCACTGAAGCTTTCTTT. Translation gives CASLIGTGAFTEAFF.

The rearrangement links TRBV2 to TRBJ1-4, with 7 positions matching TRBD1. V dropped 5 bases and J dropped 5; count of bases not matched to a gene: 5. CDR1 is SNHLY and CDR2 is FYNNEI in the germline V gene. This CDR3 has 14 amino acids. CDR3 sequence: CASSSDRVNEKLFF. The CDR3 DNA reads TGTGCCAGCAGTAGCGACAGGGTAAATGAAAAACTGTTTTTT.

The chain links TRBV4-1 to TRBJ2-1, with TRBD2 matching over 7 bases. V shed 4 bases, J shed 1 base, and the junction held 13 bases outside the gene matches. Germline values: CDR1 MGHRA, CDR2 YSYEKL. The CDR3 extends over 18 amino acids. CDR3 residues: CASSPHPPERGSYNEQFF. For the CDR3, the DNA is TGCGCCAGCAGCCCTCACCCCCCTGAGCGGGGTTCCTACAATGAGCAGTTCTTC.

As DNA, the CDR3 is TGCGCCAGCAGTCAATCTAATCAGGGGCCCCTAGCTAACTATGGCTACACCTTC. Translation gives CASSQSNQGPLANYGYTF. This sequence joins TRBV23-1 and TRBJ1-2, with D perhaps matching TRBD1 (6 bases). TRBV23-1 is designated an ORF whose function remains uncertain. Trimming stripped 0 bases from V and 0 bases from J, with 17 bases between. CDR3 length: 18 residues.

This clone came up once. As DNA, the CDR3 is TGTGCCAGCTCGCCGGGACAGGGGAGCGGCTACACCTTC. Translated, it gives CASSPGQGSGYTF. This sequence joins TRBV18 and TRBJ1-2; TRBD1 agrees at 10 bases. Germline CDR1 and CDR2: KGHSH and LQKENI. CDR3 length: 13 amino acids. V shed 6 bases, J shed 8 bases, and the junction held 6 bases outside the gene matches.

This clone was counted a single time. CDR3 sequence reads: CASSELAAPYNEQFF. In DNA form, the CDR3 reads TGTGCCAGCTCGGAACTAGCGGCACCCTACAATGAGCAGTTCTTC. The genes are TRBV18 and TRBJ2-1; 8 bases line up with TRBD2. CDR3 length: 15 residues. Germline CDR1 KGHSH, CDR2 LQKENI. Trimming removed 6 bases from V and 2 bases from J; junction bases left unmatched: 6.

This chain links TRBV6-6 with TRBJ1-1, with D possibly being TRBD1 (6 bases). CDR3 length equals 13 residues. CDR1 is MNHNY, CDR2 SVGAGI, per germline (reference sequence). The V end was cut by 4 bases, the J end by 5 bases, with 11 bases between. The CDR3 sequence is CASSSTGWTEAFF. The CDR3 bases are TGTGCCAGCAGTTCAACAGGGTGGACTGAAGCTTTCTTT.

V usage is TRBV7-6 and J usage is TRBJ2-5; 7 bases agree with TRBD1. The junction had 12 bases not matched to a gene; V was cut back by 4 bases and J by 4 bases. There are 16 residues in the CDR3. In germline, CDR1 is SGHVS, CDR2 FNYEAQ. This chain's CDR3 is CASSSFLSEGAETQYF. In DNA, the CDR3 is TGTGCCAGCAGCTCCTTTCTCAGCGAGGGGGCAGAGACCCAGTACTTC.

This chain connects TRBV5-1 to TRBJ2-7; 14 bases are shared with TRBD2. V lost 3 bases, J lost 1 base, and 6 bases stayed unmatched. This CDR3 contains 17 residues. Germline V CDR1 and CDR2: SGHRS, YFSETQ. The CDR3 region has the DNA TGCGCCAGCAGCTGGACCGGGACTAGCGGGAGTTCCTACGAGCAGTACTTC. Translated: CASSWTGTSGSSYEQYF.

V is TRBV18 and J is TRBJ1-1; no clear D gene. Trimming cost V 0 bases and J 1 base, with 9 bases left between them. Germline V CDR1 and CDR2: KGHSH, LQKENI. CDR3 size: 15 residues. The CDR3 loop reads CASSPPRLPNTEAFF. The CDR3 coding sequence is TGTGCCAGCTCACCACCGCGGCTACCGAACACTGAAGCTTTCTTT.

The chain links TRBV6-5 to TRBJ1-1; D may be TRBD1 (5 bases). V lost 2 bases and J lost 1, with 8 bases in between. The CDR3 consists of 14 residues. Germline values: CDR1 MNHEY, CDR2 SVGAGI. CDR3 in amino acids: CASSYTGPNTEAFF. CDR3 nucleotides: TGTGCCAGCAGTTACACAGGACCGAACACTGAAGCTTTCTTT.

The rearrangement uses TRBV6-1 and TRBJ1-3; D unclear. The CDR3 extends over 15 amino acids. Germline assignment: CDR1 MNHNS and CDR2 SASEGT. V lost 0 bases and J 8 bases, leaving 14 bases between the germline ends. The CDR3 loop reads CASSEALRGFHTIYF. The CDR3 DNA reads as TGTGCCAGCAGTGAAGCGCTTCGAGGGTTCCACACCATATATTTT.

The CDR3 bases are TGTGCCAGCAGGGGGACGGCTAGCGGCACAGATACGCAGTATTTT. Its translation is CASRGTASGTDTQYF. The gene calls are TRBV28 and TRBJ2-3; D might be TRBD2 (6 bases). The V end was cut by 6 bases, the J end by 1 base, with 14 bases between. The CDR3 runs 15 residues. Germline CDR1 and CDR2: MDHEN and SYDVKM.

This chain connects TRBV7-5 to TRBJ1-2. TRBV7-5 is given as a pseudogene. The CDR3 totals 16 residues. As DNA, the CDR3 is TGTGTCAGAAGCTTGCAGGCGGGGGCCCCCGGCTATGGCTACACCTTC. This codes for CVRSLQAGAPGYGYTF.

The chain recombines TRBV30 with TRBJ1-4; D uncertain. V was shortened by 7 bases and J by 4 bases, with 13 bases between the two germline ends. Germline assignment: CDR1 GTSNPN and CDR2 SVGIG (reference sequence). CDR3 length: 13 amino acids. This chain's CDR3 is CASLRLDNEKLFF. The CDR3 DNA is TGTGCCTCCCTGAGGTTGGATAATGAAAAACTGTTTTTT.